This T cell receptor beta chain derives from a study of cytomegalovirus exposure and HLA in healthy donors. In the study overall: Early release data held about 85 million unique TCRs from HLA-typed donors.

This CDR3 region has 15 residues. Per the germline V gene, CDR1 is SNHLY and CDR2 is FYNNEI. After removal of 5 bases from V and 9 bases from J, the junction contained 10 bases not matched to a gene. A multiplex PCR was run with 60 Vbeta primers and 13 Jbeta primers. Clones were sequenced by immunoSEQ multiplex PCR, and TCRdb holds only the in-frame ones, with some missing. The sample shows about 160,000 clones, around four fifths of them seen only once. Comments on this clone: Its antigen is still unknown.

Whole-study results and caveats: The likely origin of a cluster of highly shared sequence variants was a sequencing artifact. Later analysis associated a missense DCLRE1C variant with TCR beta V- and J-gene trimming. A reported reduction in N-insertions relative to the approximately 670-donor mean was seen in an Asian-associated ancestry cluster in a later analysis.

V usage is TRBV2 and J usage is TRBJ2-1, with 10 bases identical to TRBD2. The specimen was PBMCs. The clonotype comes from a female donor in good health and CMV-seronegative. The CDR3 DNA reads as TGTGCCAGCAGTCCGCTAGCGGGAGAGTTCGGTGAGCAGTTCTTC. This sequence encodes CASSPLAGEFGEQFF.